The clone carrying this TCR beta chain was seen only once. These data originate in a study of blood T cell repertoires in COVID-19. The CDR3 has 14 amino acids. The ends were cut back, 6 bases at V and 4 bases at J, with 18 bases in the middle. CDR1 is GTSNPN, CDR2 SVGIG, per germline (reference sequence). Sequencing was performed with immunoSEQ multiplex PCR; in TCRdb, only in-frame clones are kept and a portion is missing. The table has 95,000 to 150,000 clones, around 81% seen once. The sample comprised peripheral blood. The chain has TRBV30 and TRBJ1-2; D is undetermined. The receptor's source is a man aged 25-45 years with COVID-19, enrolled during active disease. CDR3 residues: CACPPGGVGYGYTF. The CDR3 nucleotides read TGTGCCTGTCCCCCAGGCGGGGTCGGCTATGGCTACACCTTC.